Following are 23 T cell receptor beta chains from one sample sequenced in a study of blood T cell repertoires in COVID-19. Only in-frame clones appear in the TCRdb table, and some are missing; sequencing was by immunoSEQ multiplex PCR. The data show some 140,000 clones, about four fifths seen once. Material for sequencing was peripheral blood. These receptors came from a woman older than 75 with acute or convalescent COVID-19.

The sample holds one count of this clone. The chain joins TRBV6-2 or TRBV6-3 to TRBJ2-2; a weak D match, TRBD2 (5 bases). V lost 0 bases and J 6 bases, leaving 8 bases between the germline ends. Germline V gene sequence: CDR1 MNHEY, CDR2 SVGEGT. The CDR3 sequence is 14 residues long. The CDR3 spells CASSYSPGSGELFF. CDR3 in DNA: TGTGCCAGCAGTTACTCTCCGGGATCCGGGGAGCTGTTTTTT.

The chain couples TRBV19 to TRBJ2-1; TRBD1 might be the D (5 bases). CDR1 is LNHDA and CDR2 is SQIVND in the germline V gene (reference sequence). CDR3 length: 14 residues. The V gene lost 3 bases and the J gene lost 3 bases, with 9 bases spanning the gap. CDR3 region: CASSIREGYNEQFF. The CDR3 DNA follows: TGTGCCAGTAGTATCAGGGAAGGCTACAATGAGCAGTTCTTC.

This clone appeared a single time. The V gene is TRBV29-1, the J gene TRBJ2-7; 9 bases line up with TRBD1. CDR3 length: 13 residues. Germline loops: CDR1 SQVTM, CDR2 ANQGSEA. J was trimmed by 3 bases and V by 5 bases; bases with no gene match: 5. CDR3 in DNA: TGCAGCGTTTGGGGACAGGGTGACTACGAGCAGTACTTC. It is translated as CSVWGQGDYEQYF.

V usage is TRBV7-9 and J usage is TRBJ2-2, with TRBD2 as a possible D gene (6 bases). The CDR3 length is 14 residues. Deletions cut 7 bases from V and 3 bases from J, with 12 bases between. Germline V gene data show CDR1 as SEHNR and CDR2 as FQNEAQ (reference sequence). The chain's CDR3 is CASIRGSYTGELFF. Here the CDR3 DNA reads TGTGCCAGCATTCGGGGGTCCTACACCGGGGAGCTGTTTTTT.

The chain employs TRBV7-9 and TRBJ1-3; 7 nucleotides match TRBD1. Trimming removed 3 bases from V and 2 bases from J; junction bases left unmatched: 4. The germline CDR1 and CDR2 sequences are SEHNR and FQNEAQ (reference sequence). This CDR3 comprises 15 residues. The CDR3 loop is CASSLTGRAGNTIYF. The CDR3 DNA reads as TGTGCCAGCAGCTTGACAGGGCGGGCTGGAAACACCATATATTTT.

This clone was detected once. The V call is TRBV6-2 or TRBV6-3, the J call TRBJ2-2; TRBD1 matches 9 bases. Per germline, CDR1 MNHEY and CDR2 SVGEGT. The CDR3 consists of 18 residues. J gave up 5 bases and V 2 bases, and 12 bases lay outside the gene matches. CDR3 DNA sequence: TGTGCCAGCAGTTACCGGAATAGACAGGGGGAGAGGACCGGGGAGCTGTTTTTT. Protein: CASSYRNRQGERTGELFF.

This chain uses TRBV4-3 with TRBJ1-2, with D unclear. This CDR3 has 14 residues. With 1 base removed from V and 4 bases from J, the gap between germline ends came to 10 bases. CDR1 LGHNA and CDR2 YSLEER come from the germline V gene. The CDR3 loop is CASSQGLGSYGYTF. The CDR3, as DNA: TGCGCCAGCAGCCAAGGGCTTGGGAGCTATGGCTACACCTTC.

This chain joins TRBV6-5 and TRBJ2-7, with a possible D match to TRBD1 (5 bases). Germline V CDR1 and CDR2: MNHEY, SVGAGI. CDR3 size: 14 residues. The V end lost 7 bases, the J end lost 0 bases, and 13 bases lay between the germline ends. The CDR3 region has the DNA TGTGCCAGCAAAAGGGGCCAAATCTCCTACGAGCAGTACTTC. Translating gives CASKRGQISYEQYF.

The chain employs TRBV5-1 and TRBJ2-1, with D possibly being TRBD2 (7 bases). This CDR3 spans 13 amino acids. Germline CDR1 SGHRS, CDR2 YFSETQ. V shed 7 bases and J shed 9 bases, with 17 bases lying between them. DNA of the CDR3: TGCGCCAGCGGGGGGGGCGGGTCGCCTGAGCAGTTCTTC. It is translated as CASGGGGSPEQFF.

This clone has a single count. This rearrangement joins TRBV11-2 to TRBJ2-1; the match to TRBD1 covers 8 bases. The CDR3 runs to 14 residues. Germline V gene sequence: CDR1 SGHAT, CDR2 FQNNGV. Unmatched junction bases numbered 6, after V lost 4 bases and J lost 7 bases. The CDR3 protein is CASSSGTGWNEQFF. CDR3 bases: TGTGCCAGCAGCTCGGGGACAGGATGGAATGAGCAGTTCTTC.

The rearrangement links TRBV7-3 to TRBJ2-1; perhaps TRBD1 as D (5 bases). Between the trimmed V and J ends, which lost 2 bases and 7 bases, there was a span of 9 bases. The CDR3 contains 13 residues. Germline loops: CDR1 SGHTA, CDR2 FQGTGA. The CDR3 region has the DNA TGTGCCAGCAGCTTATCCAGGGAAAATGAGCAGTTCTTC. Its protein is CASSLSRENEQFF.

This sequence joins TRBV7-2 and TRBJ2-1, with 9 bases matching TRBD2. Trimming took 1 base from V and 9 from J; bases not matched to a gene: 10. CDR1 and CDR2 (germline): SGHTA, FQGNSA. The CDR3 has 16 amino acids. Written as DNA, the CDR3 is TGTGCCAGCAGCTTAGACGGTCTAGCGGGGTTAGGTGAGCAGTTCTTC. It yields the protein CASSLDGLAGLGEQFF.

J is TRBJ2-5 and V is TRBV29-1; D is unclear. The CDR3 length is 12 residues. From germline, CDR1 is SQVTM and CDR2 ANQGSEA. Trimming stripped 4 bases from V and 1 base from J, with 7 bases between. This CDR3 reads CSVVGVQETQYF. The CDR3 nucleotides are TGCAGCGTTGTCGGAGTCCAAGAGACCCAGTACTTC.

This clone has a handful of counts. The chain recombines TRBV27 with TRBJ2-7; no definite D call. CDR1 MNHEY and CDR2 SMNVEV come from the germline V gene (reference sequence). This CDR3 is built from 13 residues. V shed 2 bases and J shed 2 bases, with 7 bases lying between them. CDR3 nucleotide sequence: TGTGCCAGCAGTTTAGGGCTAACCTACGAGCAGTACTTC. This translates into CASSLGLTYEQYF.

The chain combines TRBV11-2 with TRBJ2-1; 15 bases fit TRBD2. V was pared by 4 bases and J by 4 bases, with 8 bases of the junction left unmatched. From germline, CDR1 is SGHAT and CDR2 FQNNGV. This CDR3 region has 18 residues. CDR3: CASSSKGLAGGHYNEQFF. The DNA for the CDR3 is TGTGCCAGCAGCTCCAAGGGACTAGCGGGGGGACATTACAATGAGCAGTTCTTC.

V is TRBV6-6 and J is TRBJ2-7, with 7 bases lining up with TRBD2. Germline V lookup: CDR1 MNHNY, CDR2 SVGAGI (reference sequence). The J segment lost 1 base and the V segment lost 7 bases, leaving 4 bases of the junction unmatched. The CDR3 covers 13 residues. This chain's CDR3 is CASTSGGSYEQYF. The CDR3 bases are TGTGCCAGCACCTCGGGGGGTTCCTACGAGCAGTACTTC.

CDR3 in DNA: TGTGCCAGCAGCGCGACGCGGACAGGAGGTGGCTACACCTTC. It codes for CASSATRTGGGYTF. V and J are TRBV5-8 and TRBJ1-2; the match to TRBD1 covers 7 bases. Germline CDR1 and CDR2: SGHTS and YDEGEE. V lost 4 bases and J lost 7; bases outside the gene matches: 10. This CDR3 comprises 14 residues.

V usage is TRBV5-1 and J usage is TRBJ2-7; 10 bases are shared with TRBD2. CDR1 is SGHRS and CDR2 is YFSETQ in the germline V gene. CDR3 length: 14 residues. Losses at the gene ends were 4 bases for V and 7 bases for J; bases not matched to a gene: 8. The CDR3 nucleotides read TGCGCCAGCAGCGTTCTAGCGGGGGCCGGGGAGCAGTACTTC. Translating gives CASSVLAGAGEQYF.

This clone was detected only a few times. The chain employs TRBV6-2 or TRBV6-3 and TRBJ1-1, with a possible D match to TRBD1 (5 bases). The CDR3 contains 15 residues. Deletions cut 6 bases from V and 3 bases from J, with 17 bases between. From germline, CDR1 is MNHEY and CDR2 SVGEGT. The CDR3 here is CASSPLRQSYTEAFF. The CDR3 coding sequence is TGTGCCAGCAGCCCCCTCAGACAGAGCTACACTGAAGCTTTCTTT.

This clone has just a few counts. The rearrangement uses TRBV5-5 and TRBJ1-6; D unresolved. The CDR3 consists of 14 residues. Germline V gives CDR1 SGHKS, CDR2 YYEKEE (reference sequence). Trimming cost V 2 bases and J 7 bases, with 10 bases left between them. CDR3 DNA: TGTGCCAGCAGCTTCGTTTCCGCGAATTCACCCCTCCACTTT. Encoded protein: CASSFVSANSPLHF. Complete variable domain (other parts from reference TRBV5-5 and TRBJ1-6): DAGVTQSPTHLIKTRGQQVTLRCSPISGHKSVSWYQQVLGQGPQFIFQYYEKEERGRGNFPDRFSARQFPNYSSELNVNALLLGDSALYLCASSFVSANSPLHFGNGTRLTVT.

This chain uses TRBV7-3 with TRBJ2-7; D possibly corresponds to TRBD2 (6 bases). The CDR3 contains 15 residues. The germline V gene encodes CDR1 SGHTA and CDR2 FQGTGA. The V end was cut by 3 bases, the J end by 1 base, with 13 bases between. CDR3 coding DNA: TGTGCCAGCAGCTTTTCCGGGGGAGCATCCTACGAGCAGTACTTC. It is translated as CASSFSGGASYEQYF.

This clone was picked up a small number of times. The chain links TRBV2 to TRBJ2-2; 9 nucleotides agree with TRBD1. Per the germline V gene, CDR1 is SNHLY and CDR2 is FYNNEI. Losses at the gene ends were 10 bases for V and 4 bases for J; bases not matched to a gene: 13. CDR3 length equals 16 residues. The CDR3 DNA is TGTGCCACCGGGGGACAGGGTGGGATCGGCACCGGGGAGCTGTTTTTT. Its protein is CATGGQGGIGTGELFF.

This chain joins TRBV7-8 and TRBJ1-1, with D tentatively TRBD1 (5 bases). CDR3 length equals 14 residues. From germline, CDR1 is SGHVS and CDR2 FQNEAQ. V gave up 2 bases and J gave up 4 bases, with 11 bases separating them. CDR3 residues: CASSLYQGSTEAFF. DNA for the CDR3: TGTGCCAGCAGCTTATATCAGGGCTCCACTGAAGCTTTCTTT.